This T cell receptor (beta chain) was sequenced for a study of T cell responses to AZD1222 COVID-19 vaccine. Overall study results and limits: Seropositive AZD1222 recipients at baseline numbered only 5 or 6. CD4 TCRs covered the whole spike, strongest at regions 160-218 and 743-854. The donor cohort was predominantly white British with a female majority, and clonal diversity may have been underestimated.

A note on this clone: The target antigen is unknown.

The CDR3 has 16 amino acids. V was clipped by 4 bases and J by 7 bases; unmatched bases: 12. The germline CDR1 and CDR2 sequences are KGHDR and SFDVKD. Produced via immunoSEQ multiplex PCR; TCRdb's table is partial and in-frame only. This table holds 120,000 or so clones, about 89% found once. The TCR was taken from an adult who received the AZD1222 COVID-19 vaccine. Sequenced here: peripheral blood, sampled 28 days after the second AZD1222 dose. V and J are TRBV24-1 and TRBJ2-1; 7 bases align to TRBD2. DNA of the CDR3: TGTGCCACCAGTGACCATCCGGGACTACTTCTTAATGAGCAGTTCTTC. Encoded protein: CATSDHPGLLLNEQFF.